Given below is one T cell receptor (beta chain) in context. Its antigen is undetermined. The data stem from a study of post-analysis software for immune sequencing data. Looking at the study overall: There were relapsing-remitting, secondary progressive and progressive-relapsing multiple sclerosis among the disease courses included. Study findings and constraints: People with multiple sclerosis had a significantly lower normalized Chao1 diversity than controls did. In patients, about five TRBV segments were more frequent than in controls, with TRBV5-6, TRBV5-1 and TRBV20-1 among them.

Researchers reported that TCR beta cDNA libraries carried unique molecular identifiers. The source material, roughly 0.9 to 10 million T cells, gave rise to about 460,000 cDNA molecules. TCRdb passed the PCR reads through MiXCR, listing each CDR3 protein once. The sample consists of around 200,000 distinct CDR3 sequences, roughly 30% of them appearing once. Germline V CDR1 and CDR2: LGHDT, YNNKEL (reference sequence). V was clipped by 4 bases and J by 1 base, with 8 bases between them. The CDR3 has 13 residues. This chain joins TRBV3-1 and TRBJ2-7; D ambiguous. The sequencing sample was made of blood. This TCR came from a girl aged 2-17 years with multiple sclerosis. This chain's CDR3 is CASSRSGSYEQYF. In DNA, the CDR3 is TGTGCCAGCAGCCGGAGTGGGTCCTACGAGCAGTACTTC.